This T cell receptor (beta chain) was recorded in a study of T cell responses to AZD1222 COVID-19 vaccine. Sequencing used immunoSEQ multiplex PCR; TCRdb keeps in-frame clones, though not all of them. The sample holds some 180,000 clones, 92% seen once. The clonotype comes from an adult in good health. The material was peripheral blood, obtained on day 0 of AZD1222 vaccination.

The CDR3 DNA reads TGTGCCAGCAGCTTGGCGTGGGACCGGGACACTGAAGCTTTCTTT. It translates to CASSLAWDRDTEAFF. The rearrangement links TRBV5-5 to TRBJ1-1; D is perhaps TRBD1 (5 bases). CDR1 is SGHKS, CDR2 YYEKEE, per germline (reference sequence). This CDR3 has 15 amino acids. Trimming took off 0 bases at V and 3 bases at J, with 12 bases between the two ends.